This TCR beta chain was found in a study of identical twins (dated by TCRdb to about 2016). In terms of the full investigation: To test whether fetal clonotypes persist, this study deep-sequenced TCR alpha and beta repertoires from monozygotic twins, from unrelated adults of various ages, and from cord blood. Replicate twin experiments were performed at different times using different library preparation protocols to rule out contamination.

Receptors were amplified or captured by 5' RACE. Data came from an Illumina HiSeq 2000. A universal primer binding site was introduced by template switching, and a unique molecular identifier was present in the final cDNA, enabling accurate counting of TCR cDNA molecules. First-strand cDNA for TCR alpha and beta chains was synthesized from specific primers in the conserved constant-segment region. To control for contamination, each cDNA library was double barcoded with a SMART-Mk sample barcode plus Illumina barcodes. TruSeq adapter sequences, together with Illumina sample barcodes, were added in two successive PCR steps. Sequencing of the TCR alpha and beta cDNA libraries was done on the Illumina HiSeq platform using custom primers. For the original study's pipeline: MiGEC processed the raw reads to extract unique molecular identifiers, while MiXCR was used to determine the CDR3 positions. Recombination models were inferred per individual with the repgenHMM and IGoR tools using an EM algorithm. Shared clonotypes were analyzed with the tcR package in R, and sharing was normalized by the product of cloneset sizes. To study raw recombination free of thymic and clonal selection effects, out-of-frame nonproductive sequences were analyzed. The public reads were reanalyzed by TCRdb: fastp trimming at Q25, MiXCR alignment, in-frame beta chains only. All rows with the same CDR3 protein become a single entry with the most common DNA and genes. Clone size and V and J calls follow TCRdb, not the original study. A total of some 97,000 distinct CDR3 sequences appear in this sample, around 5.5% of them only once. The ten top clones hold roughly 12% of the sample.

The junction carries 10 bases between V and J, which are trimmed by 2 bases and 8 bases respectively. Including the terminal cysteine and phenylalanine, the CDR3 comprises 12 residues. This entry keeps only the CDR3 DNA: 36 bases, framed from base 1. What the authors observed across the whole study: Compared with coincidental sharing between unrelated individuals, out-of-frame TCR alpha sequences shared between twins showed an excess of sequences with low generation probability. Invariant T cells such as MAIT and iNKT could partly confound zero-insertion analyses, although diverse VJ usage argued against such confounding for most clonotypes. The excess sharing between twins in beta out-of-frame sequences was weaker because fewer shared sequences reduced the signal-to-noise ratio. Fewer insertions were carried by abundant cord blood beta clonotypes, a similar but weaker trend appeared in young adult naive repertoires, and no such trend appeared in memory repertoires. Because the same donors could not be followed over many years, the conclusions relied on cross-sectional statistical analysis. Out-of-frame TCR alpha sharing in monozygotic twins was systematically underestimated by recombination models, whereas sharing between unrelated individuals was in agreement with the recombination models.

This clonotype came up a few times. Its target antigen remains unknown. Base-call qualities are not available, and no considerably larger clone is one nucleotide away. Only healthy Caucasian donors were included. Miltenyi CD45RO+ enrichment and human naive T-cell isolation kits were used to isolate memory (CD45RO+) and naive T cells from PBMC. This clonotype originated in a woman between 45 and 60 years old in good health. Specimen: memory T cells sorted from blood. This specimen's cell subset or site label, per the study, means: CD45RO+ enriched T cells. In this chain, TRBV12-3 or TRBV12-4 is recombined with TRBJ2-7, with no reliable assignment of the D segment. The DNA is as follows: TGTGCCAGCAGTTTAAGGGCGGCTCAGCAGTACTTC. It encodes CASSLRAAQQYF.